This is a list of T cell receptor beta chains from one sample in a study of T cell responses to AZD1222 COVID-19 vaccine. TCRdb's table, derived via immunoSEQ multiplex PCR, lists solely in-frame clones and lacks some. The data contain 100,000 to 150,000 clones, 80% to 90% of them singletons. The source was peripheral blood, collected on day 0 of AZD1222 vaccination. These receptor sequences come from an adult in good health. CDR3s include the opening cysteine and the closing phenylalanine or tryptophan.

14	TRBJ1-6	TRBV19	CASSPTGNDSPLHF
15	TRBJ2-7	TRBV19	CASSSRQGYLYEQYF
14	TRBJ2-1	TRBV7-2	CASSSNTGGNEQFF
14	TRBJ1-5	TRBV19	CASSIAHRAQPQHF
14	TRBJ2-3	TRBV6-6	CASSYQGVADTQYF
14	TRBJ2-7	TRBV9	CASSVDMSQYEQYF
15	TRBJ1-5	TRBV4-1	CASSQVGQGGQPQHF
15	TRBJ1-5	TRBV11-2	CASSLSGDDNQPQHF
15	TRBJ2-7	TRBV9	CASSVEGGQGYEQYF
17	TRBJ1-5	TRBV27	CASSPLWGKDFNQPQHF
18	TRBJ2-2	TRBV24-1	CATSDLPSKKEGTGELFF
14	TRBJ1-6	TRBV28	CASRTGGNGSPLHF
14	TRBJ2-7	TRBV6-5	CASSLRQGAYEQYF
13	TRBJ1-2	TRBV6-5	CASTLTQVWGYTF
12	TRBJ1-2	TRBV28	CASSPGYYGYTF
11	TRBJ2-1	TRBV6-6	CAYRRGNEQFF
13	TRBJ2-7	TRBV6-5	CASSLGRFNEQYF
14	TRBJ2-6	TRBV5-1	CASSPDPGANVLTF
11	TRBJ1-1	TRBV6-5	CASSPTGSAFF
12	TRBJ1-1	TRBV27	CASSSGGTEAFF
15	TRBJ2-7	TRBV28	CASSSTGVPPAEQYF
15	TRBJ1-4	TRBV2	CASSPGQADREKLFF
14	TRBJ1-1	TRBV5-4	CASSLVGIGTEAFF
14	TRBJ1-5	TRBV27	CASSPYTGGQPQHF
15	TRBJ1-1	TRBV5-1	CASSLDGGARGEAFF
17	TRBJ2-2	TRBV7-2	CASSLAGWTLNTGELFF
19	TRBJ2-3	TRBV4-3	CASSQWPSGGAAGTDTQYF
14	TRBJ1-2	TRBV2	CASSEMGQGVGYTF
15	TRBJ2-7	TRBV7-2	CASSHSGGSAYEQYF
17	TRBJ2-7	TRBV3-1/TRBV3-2	CASSQDTLPPGSYEQYF
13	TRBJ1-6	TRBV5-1	CASSLMGDSPLHF
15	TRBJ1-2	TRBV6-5	CASSYSSTGVLGYTF
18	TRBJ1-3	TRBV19	CASSPPRGGPHTGNTIYF
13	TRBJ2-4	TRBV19	CASFGQGDVIQYF
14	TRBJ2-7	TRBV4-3	CASSPRQGTHEQYF
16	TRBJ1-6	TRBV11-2	CASSLQGQGGNSPLHF
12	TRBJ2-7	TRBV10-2	CASRQGNYEQYF
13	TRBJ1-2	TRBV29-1	CSVQGQGKGGYTF
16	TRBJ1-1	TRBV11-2	CASRADANKEKTEAFF
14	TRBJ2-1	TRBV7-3	CASSLSLGVNEQFF
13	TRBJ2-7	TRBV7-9	CASSRTPAYEQYF
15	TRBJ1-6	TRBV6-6	CASSSSSSYNSPLHF
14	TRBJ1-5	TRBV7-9	CASSSDGFNQPQHF
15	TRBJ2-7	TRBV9	CASSVGLGRGSEQYF
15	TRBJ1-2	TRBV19	CASSIGPDSNYGYTF
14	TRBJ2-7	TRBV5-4	CASSPRDGAYEQYF
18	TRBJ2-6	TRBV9	CASSVPARGLSGANVLTF
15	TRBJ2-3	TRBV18	CASSPQAVSTDTQYF
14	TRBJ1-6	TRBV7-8	CASSLVYENSPLHF
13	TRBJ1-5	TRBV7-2	CASAGQGDQPQHF
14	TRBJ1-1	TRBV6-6	CASSLKLGSTEAFF
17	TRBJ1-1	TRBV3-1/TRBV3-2	CASSSRFLSSGGDEAFF
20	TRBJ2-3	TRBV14	CASSQERISLIPKYTDTQYF